This record looks at one TCR beta chain sequence and its context. Its antigen is not identified. As for treatment: roughly 10-day PBMC culture with coronavirus spike peptide pools or control peptides (ViraFEST assay). Spanning March to December 2020, the positive PCR dates came before US Alpha, Beta and Delta variants. The Oncomine TCR Beta short-read assay was what sequenced the DNA obtained from cultured CD4+ T cells. TCRdb reprocessed the PCR reads via MiXCR and lists one record per CDR3 protein. This sample carries approximately 19,000 distinct CDR3 sequences, approximately 52% of them seen once, and the ten largest clones take roughly 2.6%. This sample was taken from a study of vaccination and CD4 T cells after COVID-19. Study results and caveats: It was found that, in convalescent patients, 304 of 307 vaccine-specific clones were spike mono-reactive.

V shed 0 bases and J shed 1 base, with 9 bases lying between them. The CDR3 runs 15 residues. Germline-derived CDR1 and CDR2 are SGHTA and FQGNSA. The receptor comes from a human donor who had recovered from COVID-19. The material sequenced was CD4+ T cells from blood, cultured in vitro, taken after SARS-CoV-2 vaccination. This sequence joins TRBV7-2 and TRBJ1-1, with D unresolved. CDR3: CASSLASPANTEAFF. DNA for the CDR3: TGTGCCAGCAGCTTAGCGAGTCCGGCGAACACTGAAGCTTTCTTT.